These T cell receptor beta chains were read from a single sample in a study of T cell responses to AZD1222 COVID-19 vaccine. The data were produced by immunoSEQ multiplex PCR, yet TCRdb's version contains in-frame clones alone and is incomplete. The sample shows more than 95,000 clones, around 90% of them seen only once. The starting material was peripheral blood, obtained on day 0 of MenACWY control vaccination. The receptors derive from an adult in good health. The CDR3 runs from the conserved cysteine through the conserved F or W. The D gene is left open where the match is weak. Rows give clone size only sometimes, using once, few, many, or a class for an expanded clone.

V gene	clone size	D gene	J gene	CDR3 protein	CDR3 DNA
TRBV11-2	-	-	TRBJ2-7	CASSLVPREQYF	TGTGCCAGCAGCTTAGTTCCTCGAGAGCAGTACTTC
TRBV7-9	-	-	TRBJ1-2	CASSLAWDTTYGYTF	TGTGCCAGCAGCTTAGCGTGGGACACAACCTATGGCTACACCTTC
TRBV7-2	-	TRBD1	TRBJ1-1	CASSSGTVLTEAFF	TGTGCCAGCAGCTCAGGGACAGTGCTCACTGAAGCTTTCTTT
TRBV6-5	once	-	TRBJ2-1	CASRPGPEDNEQFF	TGTGCCAGCCGTCCGGGCCCCGAGGATAATGAGCAGTTCTTC
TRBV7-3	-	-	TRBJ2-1	CASSSFDKTLNEQFF	TGTGCCAGCAGCTCCTTCGACAAAACCCTCAATGAGCAGTTCTTC
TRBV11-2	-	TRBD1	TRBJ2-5	CASSLVGTGEWETQYF	TGTGCCAGCAGCTTAGTCGGGACAGGGGAGTGGGAGACCCAGTACTTC
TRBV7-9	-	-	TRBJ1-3	CASSSHESSGNTIYF	TGTGCCAGCAGCTCCCACGAAAGCTCTGGAAACACCATATATTTT
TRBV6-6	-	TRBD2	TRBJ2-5	CASNQGLAGGQETQYF	TGTGCCAGCAACCAAGGACTAGCGGGGGGCCAAGAGACCCAGTACTTC
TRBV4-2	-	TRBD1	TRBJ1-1	CASSRQTGAGTEAFF	TGTGCCAGCAGCCGCCAGACAGGGGCGGGCACTGAAGCTTTCTTT
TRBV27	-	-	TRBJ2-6	CASSPRQSGSGANVLTF	TGTGCCAGCAGTCCCCGACAGTCCGGCTCTGGGGCCAACGTCCTGACTTTC
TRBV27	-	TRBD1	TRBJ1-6	CASSFGRQGRNSPLHF	TGTGCCAGCAGTTTCGGCCGACAGGGACGGAATTCACCCCTCCACTTT
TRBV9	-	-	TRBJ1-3	CASSESPGVRSGNTIYF	TGTGCCAGCAGCGAGAGCCCAGGGGTGCGCTCCGGAAACACCATATATTTT
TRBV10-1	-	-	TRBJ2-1	CASSARGQGGEQFF	TGCGCCAGCAGTGCGCGGGGTCAAGGTGGTGAGCAGTTCTTC
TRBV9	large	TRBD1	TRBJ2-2	CASKMAGGTGELFF	TGTGCCAGCAAGATGGCAGGGGGAACCGGGGAGCTGTTTTTT
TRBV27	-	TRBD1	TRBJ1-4	CASNKDREFPKLFF	TGTGCCAGCAATAAGGACAGGGAGTTTCCAAAACTGTTTTTT
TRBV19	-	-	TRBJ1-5	CASSISVGQPQHF	TGTGCCAGTAGTATAAGTGTTGGTCAGCCCCAGCATTTT
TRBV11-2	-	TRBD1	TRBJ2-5	CASTLAGGQETQYF	TGTGCCAGCACTCTGGCAGGGGGCCAAGAGACCCAGTACTTC
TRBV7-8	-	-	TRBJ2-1	CASSGRDTAGEQFF	TGTGCCAGCAGCGGCCGGGACACCGCGGGGGAGCAGTTCTTC
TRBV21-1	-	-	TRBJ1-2	CASSKGQGGRGYTF	TGTGCCAGCAGCAAAGGACAGGGAGGTCGTGGCTACACCTTC
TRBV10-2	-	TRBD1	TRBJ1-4	CASSKTPGQGRTATNEKLFF	TGCGCCAGCAGTAAAACTCCGGGACAGGGGCGTACCGCAACTAATGAAAAACTGTTTTTT
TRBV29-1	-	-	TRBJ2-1	CSVEARHNYNEQFF	TGCAGCGTTGAGGCCAGACACAACTACAATGAGCAGTTCTTC
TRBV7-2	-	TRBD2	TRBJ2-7	CASSFSGSSSYEQYF	TGTGCCAGCAGCTTCAGCGGGAGTTCTTCCTACGAGCAGTACTTC
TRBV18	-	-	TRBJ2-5	CASSPTDARWETQYF	TGTGCCAGCTCACCAACAGACGCTAGATGGGAGACCCAGTACTTC
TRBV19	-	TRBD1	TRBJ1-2	CASSIGRDRNYGYTF	TGTGCCAGTAGTATAGGCCGGGACAGGAACTATGGCTACACCTTC
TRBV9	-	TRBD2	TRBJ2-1	CASSVASGYNEQFF	TGTGCCAGCAGCGTAGCTAGCGGATACAATGAGCAGTTCTTC
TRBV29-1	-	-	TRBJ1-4	CSVESRGLEEKLFF	TGCAGCGTTGAATCCCGGGGGTTGGAGGAAAAACTGTTTTTT
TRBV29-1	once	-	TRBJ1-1	CSVVRTRQNTEAFF	TGCAGCGTTGTTCGGACCAGACAGAACACTGAAGCTTTCTTT
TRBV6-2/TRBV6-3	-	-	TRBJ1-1	CASSYAGGNTEAFF	TGTGCCAGCAGTTACGCAGGAGGGAACACTGAAGCTTTCTTT
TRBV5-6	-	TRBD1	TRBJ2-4	CASRSQGSWDKNIQYF	TGTGCCAGCAGATCACAGGGGTCGTGGGACAAAAACATTCAGTACTTC
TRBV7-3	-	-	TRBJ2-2	CASRRMPGGRSGGELFF	TGTGCCAGTAGAAGAATGCCCGGGGGGCGATCAGGCGGGGAGCTGTTTTTT
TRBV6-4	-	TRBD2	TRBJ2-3	CASSDSASGGADTQYF	TGTGCCAGCAGTGACTCGGCTAGCGGGGGGGCAGATACGCAGTATTTT
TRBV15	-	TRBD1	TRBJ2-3	CATSRGTGARSDTQYF	TGTGCCACCAGCAGAGGGACAGGGGCGCGGTCAGATACGCAGTATTTT
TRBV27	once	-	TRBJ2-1	CASSSDSVIGDEQFF	TGTGCCAGCAGTTCGGACAGCGTAATCGGGGATGAGCAGTTCTTC
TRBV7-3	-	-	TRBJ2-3	CASSHGVGTDTQYF	TGTGCCAGCAGCCACGGAGTAGGCACAGATACGCAGTATTTT
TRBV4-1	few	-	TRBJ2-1	CASSHPVVGWVKNEQFF	TGCGCCAGCAGCCACCCTGTGGTGGGATGGGTAAAAAATGAGCAGTTCTTC
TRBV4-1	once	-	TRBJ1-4	CASSQGYSGVGEKLFF	TGCGCCAGCAGCCAAGGATATTCCGGGGTTGGCGAAAAACTGTTTTTT
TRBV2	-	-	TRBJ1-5	CASSEATNNQPQHF	TGTGCCAGCAGTGAAGCAACAAACAATCAGCCCCAGCATTTT
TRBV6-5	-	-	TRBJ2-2	CASSTDRPTGELFF	TGTGCCAGCAGCACCGACAGGCCCACCGGGGAGCTGTTTTTT
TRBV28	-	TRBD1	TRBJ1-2	CASSVLDRNGYTF	TGTGCCAGCAGTGTCTTGGACAGGAATGGCTACACCTTC
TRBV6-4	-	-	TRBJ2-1	CASSKTGISYNEQFF	TGTGCCAGCAGCAAAACAGGCATCTCCTACAATGAGCAGTTCTTC
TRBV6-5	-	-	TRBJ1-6	CASSYSGTTGSPLHF	TGTGCCAGCAGTTATTCCGGGACAACGGGTTCACCCCTCCACTTT
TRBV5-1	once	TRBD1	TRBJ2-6	CASRTGGSGANVLTF	TGCGCCAGCCGGACAGGGGGCAGTGGGGCCAACGTCCTGACTTTC
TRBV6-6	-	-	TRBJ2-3	CASGPLTERDFTDTQYF	TGTGCCAGCGGTCCGTTAACTGAAAGAGATTTTACAGATACGCAGTATTTT
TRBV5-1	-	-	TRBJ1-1	CASSLVGGHTEAFF	TGCGCCAGCAGCTTGGTCGGGGGCCACACTGAAGCTTTCTTT
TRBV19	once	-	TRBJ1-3	CASEQGAGNTIYF	TGTGCCAGTGAACAGGGAGCTGGAAACACCATATATTTT
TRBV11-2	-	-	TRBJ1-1	CASSFLTGINTEAFF	TGTGCCAGCAGCTTCTTAACTGGGATAAACACTGAAGCTTTCTTT
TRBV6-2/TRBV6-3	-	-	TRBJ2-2	CASSYSTGGRDTGELFF	TGTGCCAGCAGTTACTCGACCGGGGGGCGGGACACCGGGGAGCTGTTTTTT
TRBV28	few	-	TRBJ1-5	CASSLLGAGQPQHF	TGTGCCAGCAGTTTGTTAGGGGCAGGGCAGCCCCAGCATTTT
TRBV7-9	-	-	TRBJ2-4	CASPFMGVRAKNIQYF	TGTGCCAGCCCTTTTATGGGGGTAAGGGCCAAAAACATTCAGTACTTC
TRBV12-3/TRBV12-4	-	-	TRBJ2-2	CASSFQGTGELFF	TGTGCCAGCAGTTTTCAGGGAACCGGGGAGCTGTTTTTT
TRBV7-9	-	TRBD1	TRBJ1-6	CASSSWTGYNSPLHF	TGTGCCAGCAGCTCGTGGACAGGGTATAATTCACCCCTCCACTTT
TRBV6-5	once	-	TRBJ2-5	CASKAQRYQETQYF	TGTGCCAGCAAAGCCCAGAGGTACCAAGAGACCCAGTACTTC
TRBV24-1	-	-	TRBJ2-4	CATSPRQGWGDIQYF	TGTGCCACCAGCCCCAGACAGGGTTGGGGGGACATTCAGTACTTC
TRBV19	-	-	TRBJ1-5	CASNRLGGNQPQHF	TGTGCCAGTAATCGATTGGGGGGCAATCAGCCCCAGCATTTT
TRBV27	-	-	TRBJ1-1	CASSPLWDILNTEAFF	TGTGCCAGCAGTCCACTATGGGACATACTGAACACTGAAGCTTTCTTT
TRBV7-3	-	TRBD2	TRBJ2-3	CASSFSGAPTDTQYF	TGTGCCAGCAGCTTTAGCGGGGCGCCCACAGATACGCAGTATTTT
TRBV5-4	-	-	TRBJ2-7	CASSFQGIFYEQYF	TGTGCCAGCAGCTTCCAGGGGATATTCTACGAGCAGTACTTC
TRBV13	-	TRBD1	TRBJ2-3	CASSLSGQGVGADTQYF	TGTGCCAGCAGCTTATCCGGACAGGGTGTTGGGGCAGATACGCAGTATTTT
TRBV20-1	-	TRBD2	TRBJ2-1	CSASVAGAVNEQFF	TGCAGTGCTAGTGTAGCGGGAGCTGTTAATGAGCAGTTCTTC
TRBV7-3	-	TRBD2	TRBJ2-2	CASSSLAANTGELFF	TGTGCCAGCAGCAGTCTAGCGGCGAACACCGGGGAGCTGTTTTTT